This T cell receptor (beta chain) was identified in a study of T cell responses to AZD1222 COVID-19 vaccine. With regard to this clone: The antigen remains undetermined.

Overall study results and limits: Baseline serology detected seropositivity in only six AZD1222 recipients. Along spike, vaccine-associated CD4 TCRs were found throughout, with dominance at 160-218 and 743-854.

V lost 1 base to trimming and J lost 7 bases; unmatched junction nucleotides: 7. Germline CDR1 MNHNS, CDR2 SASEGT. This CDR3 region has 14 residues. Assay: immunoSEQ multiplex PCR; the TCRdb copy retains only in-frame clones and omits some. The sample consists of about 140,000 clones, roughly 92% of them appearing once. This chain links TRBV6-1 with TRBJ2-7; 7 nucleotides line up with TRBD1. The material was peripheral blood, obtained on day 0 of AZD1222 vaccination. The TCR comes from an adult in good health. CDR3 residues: CASSEEGAMREQYF. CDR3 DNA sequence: TGTGCCAGCAGTGAAGAGGGGGCGATGAGGGAGCAGTACTTC.